The subject of this entry is one T cell receptor (beta chain). This CDR3 contains 14 residues. V lost 3 bases and J 2 bases, leaving 10 bases between the germline ends. Germline V gene data show CDR1 as KGHSH and CDR2 as LQKENI. This sample was taken from a study of identical twins. Each CDR3 protein is one row after TCRdb ran MiXCR on the 5' RACE reads. The sample includes hundreds of thousands of distinct CDR3 sequences, roughly 18% seen only once; the top ten take approximately 14%. Separately, the same data were catalogued under a study of T cells expressing NK-cell markers. That study adds: Sorted CD3+CD56+NKG2C+, CD3+CD56+NKG2C- and CD3+CD56-NKG2C+ T cells provided the TCR beta repertoires. Seven HCMV-seropositive donors and one seronegative donor made up the eight sequenced donors. Expanded clones of NKG2C+ T cells had an unclear HCMV specificity.

The sequence came from a woman younger than 30 in good health. The source material was PBMCs. The gene calls are TRBV18 and TRBJ2-5; D gene ambiguous. The CDR3 reads CASSPPSRQETQYF. CDR3 sequence (DNA): TGTGCCAGCTCACCCCCAAGTAGGCAAGAGACCCAGTACTTC.